The source of this T cell receptor (beta chain) is a study of T-cell reconstitution after alpha-beta-depleted transplantation in children. The CDR3 has 16 amino acids. Trimming removed 6 bases from V and 1 base from J, with 15 bases in between. This clonotype has ten or more counts. The library targeted TCRbeta and was prepared with unique molecular identifiers. TCRdb redid the calling of the PCR reads with MiXCR, one entry per CDR3 protein. The sample records about 260,000 distinct CDR3 sequences, 11% being singletons. The chain uses TRBV12-3 or TRBV12-4 and TRBJ2-2; D gene uncertain. The TCR originated in a male patient under 10 years old who had a stem cell transplant for chronic granulomatous disease, so the T cells may come from the graft donor. The sample was peripheral blood, taken 180 days after TCRalphabeta/CD19-depleted stem cell transplant. The CDR3 DNA reads TGTGCCAGCAGAAGAGGCAGCCCCTTGAACACCGGGGAGCTGTTTTTT. It codes for CASRRGSPLNTGELFF.